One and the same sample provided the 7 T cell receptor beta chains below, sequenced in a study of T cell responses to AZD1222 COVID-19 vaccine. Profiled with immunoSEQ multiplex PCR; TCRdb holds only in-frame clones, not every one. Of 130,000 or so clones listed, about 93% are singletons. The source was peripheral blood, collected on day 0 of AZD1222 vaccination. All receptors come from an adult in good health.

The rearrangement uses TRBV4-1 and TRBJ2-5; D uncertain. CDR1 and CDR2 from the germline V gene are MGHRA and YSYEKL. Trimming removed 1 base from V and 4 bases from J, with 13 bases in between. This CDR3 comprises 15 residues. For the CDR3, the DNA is TGCGCCAGCAGCCAAGCAGGTAGTCCAGGAGAGACCCAGTACTTC. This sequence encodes CASSQAGSPGETQYF.

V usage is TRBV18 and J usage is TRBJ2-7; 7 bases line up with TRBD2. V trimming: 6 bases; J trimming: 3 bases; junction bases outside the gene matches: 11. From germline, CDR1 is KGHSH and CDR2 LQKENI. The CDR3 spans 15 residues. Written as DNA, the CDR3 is TGTGCCAGCTCCCCCGGGACTAAACAATTCTACGAGCAGTACTTC. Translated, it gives CASSPGTKQFYEQYF.

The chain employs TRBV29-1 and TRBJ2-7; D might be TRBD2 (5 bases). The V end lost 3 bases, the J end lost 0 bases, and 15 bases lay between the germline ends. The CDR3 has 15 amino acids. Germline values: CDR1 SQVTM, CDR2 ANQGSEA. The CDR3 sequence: CSVDGGVTSSYEQYF. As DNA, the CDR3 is TGCAGCGTTGATGGAGGAGTTACCAGCTCCTACGAGCAGTACTTC.

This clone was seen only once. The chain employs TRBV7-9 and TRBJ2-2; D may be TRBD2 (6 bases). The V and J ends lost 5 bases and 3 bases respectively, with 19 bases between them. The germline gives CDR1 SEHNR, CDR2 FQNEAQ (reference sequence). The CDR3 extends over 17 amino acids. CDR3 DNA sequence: TGTGCCAGCAGCACGCTAGGACTACACGAATACACCGGGGAGCTGTTTTTT. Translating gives CASSTLGLHEYTGELFF.

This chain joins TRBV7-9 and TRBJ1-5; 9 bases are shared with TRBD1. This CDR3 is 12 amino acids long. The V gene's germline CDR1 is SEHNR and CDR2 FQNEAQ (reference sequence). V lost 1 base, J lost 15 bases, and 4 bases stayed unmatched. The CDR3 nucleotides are TGTGCCAGCAGCTTAGGGGACAGGGTAGGGCATTTT. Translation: CASSLGDRVGHF.

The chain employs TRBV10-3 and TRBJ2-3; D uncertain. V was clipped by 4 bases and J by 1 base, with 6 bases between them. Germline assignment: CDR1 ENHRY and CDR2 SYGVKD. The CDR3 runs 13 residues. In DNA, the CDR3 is TGTGCCATCAGTGTGGCAGGCACAGATACGCAGTATTTT. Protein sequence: CAISVAGTDTQYF.

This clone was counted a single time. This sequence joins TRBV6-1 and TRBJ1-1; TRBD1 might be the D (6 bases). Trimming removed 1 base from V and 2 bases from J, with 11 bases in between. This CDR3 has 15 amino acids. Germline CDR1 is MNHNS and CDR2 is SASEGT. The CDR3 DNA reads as TGTGCCAGCAGTGAAGTGGGACAAACTAACACTGAAGCTTTCTTT. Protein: CASSEVGQTNTEAFF.